What follows describes a single TCR beta chain. Which antigen it targets is not known. Within one base of it there is no much larger clone, and no base qualities were kept. The library was built by means of the immunoSEQ multiplex PCR assay. In most patients, genomic DNA was isolated using the Qiagen DNeasy Blood and Tissue Kit and sent frozen to Adaptive Biotechnologies for TCR sequencing. High-throughput TCR-beta CDR3 sequencing of genomic DNA from most patients was performed by Adaptive Biotechnologies. The authors' pipeline ran thus. Adaptive's ImmunoSEQ software was the source of the TCR sequencing data for around 20 patients, while three other patients were processed with MiXCR and VDJtools. To correct CD4 versus CD8 sorting errors, any sequence found in both subsets at a frequency ratio below 5:1 was removed. Because the origin of CDR3 nucleotide sequences shared between donor and recipient could not be assigned, those sequences were removed. At least 2-fold expansion over unstimulated cells and a minimum CFSE-low frequency of 0.002% (template counts) or 0.001% (read counts) were required for clones to be classified as alloreactive. Clones detected in sequenced pre-transplant spleen, lymph node, or MLR CFSE-low populations of the donor or recipient were defined as mappable. The cumulative frequency of alloreactive clones was calculated as a percentage of all sequences, weighted by copy number. Imported from immuneACCESS, the table was reduced by TCRdb to in-frame sequences with V and J called. These copies leave out some clones; in studies compared against another copy, an unresolved V gene accounts for under half, and the cause of the remainder is not known. The V and J calls and clone size were taken over from that table, and D and trimming were inferred from the DNA. The sample profile shows about 50,000 clones; 80% to 95% of them were found once. Together, the top ten hold 2% to 2.5% of the sample.

Explained via the paper, the time point label denotes: cells obtained before transplantation from donor or recipient. CD3+CD4+ and CD3+CD8+ populations were FACS-sorted from unstimulated pre-transplant donor and recipient cells taken from spleen or lymph nodes. The record originates from a study of graft-versus-host responses after intestinal transplantation (dated by TCRdb to the early 2020s). Study-wide context: The transplants that recipients got were multivisceral, liver-intestinal, or isolated intestinal. Instead of going to the commercial service, samples from a few later patients were sequenced in-house on an Illumina MiSeq and processed with MiXCR. Every recipient was given anti-thymocyte globulin induction, followed by around three years of maintenance tacrolimus and steroids. After intestinal transplantation, graft-versus-host and host-versus-graft alloreactive T cell clones were followed in the graft, circulation and bone marrow using bulk TCR-beta CDR3 sequencing. The cohort enrolled 24 intestinal transplant recipients, one of whom was a retransplant, and a few patients without pretransplant specimens were excluded. To identify alloreactive clones, pre-transplant mixed lymphocyte reaction products were sequenced and then compared with unstimulated pre-transplant donor and recipient T cells. A peak of at least 4% donor T cells among recipient peripheral blood mononuclear cells was the definition used for donor T cell macrochimerism. The paper's findings and limits, for the study overall: The relatively low number and heterogeneity of intestinal transplant patients limited the conclusions. Peak levels of circulating GvH clones were associated with declines in HvG clones early after transplant. GvH clones were detected in recipient bone marrow, and some appeared earlier in ileal mucosa or blood, consistent with an intestinal mucosal origin. In patients with donor T cell macrochimerism, the allografts had high GvH to HvG T cell clonal ratios.

V ends up 4 bases short and J 5 bases short, with an unmatched junction base count of 11. From the cysteine up to the phenylalanine, the CDR3 has a length of 15 residues. The read is trimmed to its CDR3 DNA, 45 bases read in frame from base 1. According to the germline V gene, CDR1 reads SGDLS and CDR2 reads YYNGEE. The sequence is built from TRBV9 and TRBJ2-5; TRBD2 agrees with 7 junctional bases. Sequenced here: unstimulated CD4+ T cells sorted from spleen or lymph node cells, sampled before transplant. This clonotype was sampled from a human donor who was the organ donor for an intestinal transplant. The DNA sequence is given as TGTGCCAGCAGCCCCGGGGCGGGAGCATTGGAGACCCAGTACTTC. This sequence encodes CASSPGAGALETQYF. The CDR3, completed at both ends by the reference TRBV9 and TRBJ2-5 genes, gives the full variable domain DSGVTQTPKHLITATGQRVTLRCSPRSGDLSVYWYQQSLDQGLQFLIQYYNGEERAKGNILERFSAQQFPDLHSELNLSSLELGDSALYFCASSPGAGALETQYFGPGTRLLVL.